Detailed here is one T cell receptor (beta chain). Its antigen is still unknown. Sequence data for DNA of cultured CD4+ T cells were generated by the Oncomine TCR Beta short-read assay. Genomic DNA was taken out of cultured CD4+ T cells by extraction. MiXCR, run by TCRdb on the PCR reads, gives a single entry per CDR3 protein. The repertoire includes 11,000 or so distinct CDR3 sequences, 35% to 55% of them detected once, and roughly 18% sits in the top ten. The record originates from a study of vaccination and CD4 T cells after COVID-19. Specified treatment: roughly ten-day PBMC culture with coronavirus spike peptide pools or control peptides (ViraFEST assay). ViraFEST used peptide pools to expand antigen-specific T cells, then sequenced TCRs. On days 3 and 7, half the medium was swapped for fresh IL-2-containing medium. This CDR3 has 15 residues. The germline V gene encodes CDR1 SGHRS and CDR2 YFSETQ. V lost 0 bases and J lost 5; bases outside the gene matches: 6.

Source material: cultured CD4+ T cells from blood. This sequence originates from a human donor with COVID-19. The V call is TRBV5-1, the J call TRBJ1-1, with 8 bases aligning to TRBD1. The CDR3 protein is CASSLAGQGWTEAFF. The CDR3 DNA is TGCGCCAGCAGCTTGGCAGGACAGGGCTGGACTGAAGCTTTCTTT.